The next 22 T cell receptor beta chains were all read from a single sample in a study of vaccination and CD4 T cells after COVID-19. Sequencing of cultured CD4+ T cell DNA used the Oncomine TCR Beta short-read assay. Using its own MiXCR run on the PCR reads, TCRdb lists one record per CDR3 protein. The sample has around 18,000 distinct CDR3 sequences, around 70% seen once. As for treatment: roughly ten-day PBMC culture with coronavirus spike peptide pools or control peptides (ViraFEST assay). These TCRs' antigens remain unknown. The sequenced sample was CD4+ T cells from blood, cultured in vitro. The receptors stem from a human donor who had recovered from COVID-19.

The chain employs TRBV11-3 and TRBJ2-4, with D perhaps TRBD1 or TRBD2 (5 bases each). Per germline, CDR1 SGHNT and CDR2 YENEEA. The CDR3 has 12 amino acids. V lost 7 bases, J lost 9 bases, and 13 bases lay in between. The CDR3 here is CASTRGDSIQYF. The DNA of the CDR3 is TGTGCCAGCACCCGGGGCGATAGCATTCAGTACTTC.

This clonotype came up once. CDR3 sequence reads: CASSPQGTYNQPQHF. CDR3 bases: TGTGCCAGCAGTCCCCAGGGGACTTATAATCAGCCCCAGCATTTT. This rearrangement joins TRBV6-2 or TRBV6-3 to TRBJ1-5, with a weak D call TRBD1 (6 bases). Trimming took 5 bases from V and 4 from J, leaving 15 bases between them. The CDR3 extends over 15 amino acids. Germline V gene lookup returns CDR1 MNHEY and CDR2 SVGEGT.

J is TRBJ1-2 and V is TRBV5-6; D remains ambiguous. The CDR3 sequence is 14 residues long. Germline assignment: CDR1 SGHDT and CDR2 YYEEEE. The ends were cut back, 0 bases at V and 3 bases at J, with 9 bases in the middle. CDR3 coding DNA: TGTGCCAGCAGCTTGGTGGGTACAGACTATGGCTACACCTTC. It translates to CASSLVGTDYGYTF.

The gene calls are TRBV6-5 and TRBJ1-6; the D gene is possibly TRBD1 (6 bases). The germline CDR1 and CDR2 sequences are MNHEY and SVGAGI. This CDR3 has 15 residues. Trimming cost V 4 bases and J 6 bases, with 13 bases left between them. Here the CDR3 reads CASSSVWGLNSPLHF. CDR3 in DNA: TGTGCCAGCAGTTCTGTCTGGGGGCTTAATTCACCCCTCCACTTT.

The chain combines TRBV7-9 with TRBJ2-2; no clear D gene. The CDR3 is 16 amino acids. CDR1 and CDR2 (germline): SEHNR, FQNEAQ (reference sequence). Trimming left V 3 bases short and J 2 bases short, with 13 bases between. The CDR3 region is CASSLLGQTNTGELFF. As DNA, the CDR3 is TGTGCCAGCAGCTTGTTAGGGCAGACAAACACCGGGGAGCTGTTTTTT.

The table lists this clonotype with a count of one. V and J are TRBV15 and TRBJ2-1; the D gene could be TRBD1 or TRBD2 (6 bases each). Trimming stripped 1 base from V and 5 bases from J, with 9 bases between. This CDR3 is built from 14 residues. Germline values: CDR1 LNHNV, CDR2 YYDKDF (reference sequence). The CDR3 coding sequence is TGTGCCACCAGCAGAGGGGGGGCGGACAATGAGCAGTTCTTC. Translation: CATSRGGADNEQFF.

The chain is built from TRBV25-1 and TRBJ1-2; 10 bases map to TRBD1. This CDR3 is built from 13 residues. V trimming: 5 bases; J trimming: 7 bases; junction bases outside the gene matches: 4. Germline V gene sequence: CDR1 MGHDK, CDR2 SYGVNS. CDR3 residues: CASSHDRGLGYTF. DNA for the CDR3: TGTGCCAGCAGTCACGACAGGGGGCTTGGCTACACCTTC.

This clonotype has just one count. V gene TRBV10-2 combines with J gene TRBJ1-2; D may be TRBD1 (6 bases). The V and J ends lost 3 bases and 5 bases respectively, with 10 bases between them. The CDR3 extends over 13 amino acids. Germline CDR1 WSHSY, CDR2 SAAADI. The CDR3: CASSDRGEYGYTF. CDR3 DNA: TGCGCCAGCAGTGACAGGGGCGAATATGGCTACACCTTC.

V and J are TRBV11-3 and TRBJ1-2; 8 positions agree with TRBD1. V was pared by 1 base and J by 1 base, with 2 bases of the junction left unmatched. The CDR3 has 15 amino acids. Germline loops: CDR1 SGHNT, CDR2 YENEEA. CDR3 bases: TGTGCCAGCAGCTTAGGGGGACAGGATAACTATGGCTACACCTTC. This encodes CASSLGGQDNYGYTF.

J is TRBJ2-2 and V is TRBV7-6; 8 nucleotides line up with TRBD2. The CDR3 has 17 amino acids. The trim removed 3 bases at V and 0 bases at J, leaving 6 bases unmatched. Germline V gives CDR1 SGHVS, CDR2 FNYEAQ. The CDR3 reads CASSFLSGAANTGELFF. The CDR3 coding sequence is TGTGCCAGCAGCTTTCTTAGCGGGGCCGCGAACACCGGGGAGCTGTTTTTT.

The chain combines TRBV5-1 with TRBJ2-3; no firm D call. This CDR3 is built from 13 residues. In germline, CDR1 is SGHRS, CDR2 YFSETQ. The germline V and J ends were trimmed by 2 bases and 4 bases, with 8 bases remaining between them. CDR3 in DNA: TGCGCCAGCAGCTTACCCGTAGCAGATACGCAGTATTTT. Translating it yields CASSLPVADTQYF.

The sample holds a few counts of this clonotype. The gene calls are TRBV7-2 and TRBJ2-2; 8 bases line up with TRBD2. CDR1 is SGHTA and CDR2 is FQGNSA in the germline V gene. This CDR3 spans 15 amino acids. V dropped 5 bases and J dropped 4; count of bases not matched to a gene: 6. Here the CDR3 DNA reads TGTGCCAGCAGCCCGAGCGGGAGTAGCACCGGGGAGCTGTTTTTT. Protein: CASSPSGSSTGELFF.

The chain combines TRBV6-5 with TRBJ1-1; a weak D match, TRBD1 (6 bases). Between the trimmed V and J ends, which lost 0 bases and 1 base, there was a span of 6 bases. This CDR3 has 14 amino acids. Germline V lookup: CDR1 MNHEY, CDR2 SVGAGI. Here the CDR3 DNA reads TGTGCCAGCAGTTACTCAGGGGGGAACACTGAAGCTTTCTTT. Translated, it gives CASSYSGGNTEAFF.

The chain employs TRBV28 and TRBJ2-5; 7 nucleotides align to TRBD2. Trimming removed 5 bases from V and 3 bases from J; junction bases left unmatched: 9. This CDR3 is built from 15 residues. From germline, CDR1 is MDHEN and CDR2 SYDVKM. The CDR3 is CASSGGGREEETQYF. The CDR3 DNA reads as TGTGCCAGCAGTGGGGGGGGAAGGGAGGAAGAGACCCAGTACTTC.

The rearrangement joins TRBV20-1 to TRBJ2-5; D remains unclear. Deletions cut 2 bases from V and 1 base from J, with 8 bases between. Germline assignment: CDR1 DFQATT and CDR2 SNEGSKA (reference sequence). CDR3 length: 13 amino acids. CDR3: CSARTVGQETQYF. The DNA for the CDR3 is TGCAGTGCTAGAACGGTCGGCCAAGAGACCCAGTACTTC.

The table lists this clonotype with a few counts. The chain recombines TRBV6-2 or TRBV6-3 with TRBJ1-6; possible D gene TRBD1, 5 bases. V was trimmed by 5 bases and J by 8 bases, leaving 16 bases between them. CDR1 and CDR2 (germline): MNHEY, SVGEGT. The length of the CDR3 is 15 residues. CDR3 nucleotides: TGTGCCAGCAGTGCCCTCGGAGGGGAACATTCACCCCTCCACTTT. It translates to CASSALGGEHSPLHF.

Written as DNA, the CDR3 is TGTTCTGAGCATGACGGCTACACCTTC. It is translated as CSEHDGYTF. The V and J genes are TRBV7-9 and TRBJ1-2, with D hard to call. The germline gives CDR1 SEHNR, CDR2 FQNEAQ (reference sequence). This CDR3 is 9 amino acids long.

The chain recombines TRBV15 with TRBJ2-5; D is ambiguous. The CDR3 contains 12 residues. CDR1 is LNHNV and CDR2 is YYDKDF in the germline V gene (reference sequence). The ends were cut back, 2 bases at V and 5 bases at J, with 6 bases in the middle. The CDR3 region is CATSRQKETQYF. CDR3 coding DNA: TGTGCCACCAGCAGACAAAAGGAGACCCAGTACTTC.

The CDR3 DNA reads as TGTGCCAGCAGGCCGGGGAACGGACAGGGCTCTGGAAACACCATATATTTT. Its protein product is CASRPGNGQGSGNTIYF. The chain has TRBV28 and TRBJ1-3; TRBD1 matches 8 bases. Trimming cost V 6 bases and J 0 bases; bases outside gene matches: 10. CDR1 and CDR2 (germline): MDHEN, SYDVKM. The CDR3 loop spans 17 amino acids.

CDR3 DNA sequence: TGTGCCAGCAGCTTACGACCAGGGGATGAGCAGTTCTTC. Encoded protein: CASSLRPGDEQFF. This rearrangement joins TRBV11-3 to TRBJ2-1; weak D call: TRBD1 (6 bases). This CDR3 contains 13 residues. The V end lost 2 bases, the J end lost 8 bases, and 10 bases lay between the germline ends. Germline CDR1 SGHNT, CDR2 YENEEA.

The CDR3 nucleotides read TGTGCCAGCAGGCCCAAGGGGATACTCCTGAACACTGAAGCTTTCTTT. Protein: CASRPKGILLNTEAFF. This chain joins TRBV27 and TRBJ1-1; TRBD1 might be the D (5 bases). Germline V gene sequence: CDR1 MNHEY, CDR2 SMNVEV (reference sequence). CDR3 size: 16 residues. V gave up 6 bases and J gave up 0 bases, with 17 bases separating them.

The CDR3 sequence: CASSNVGAVNEQYF. The CDR3 DNA reads as TGTGCCAGCAGTAACGTAGGGGCGGTCAACGAGCAGTACTTC. The genes are TRBV27 and TRBJ2-7; D may be TRBD1 (5 bases). From germline, CDR1 is MNHEY and CDR2 SMNVEV (reference sequence). The CDR3 covers 14 residues. Trimming pared 5 bases from V and 5 bases from J, leaving 16 bases between.